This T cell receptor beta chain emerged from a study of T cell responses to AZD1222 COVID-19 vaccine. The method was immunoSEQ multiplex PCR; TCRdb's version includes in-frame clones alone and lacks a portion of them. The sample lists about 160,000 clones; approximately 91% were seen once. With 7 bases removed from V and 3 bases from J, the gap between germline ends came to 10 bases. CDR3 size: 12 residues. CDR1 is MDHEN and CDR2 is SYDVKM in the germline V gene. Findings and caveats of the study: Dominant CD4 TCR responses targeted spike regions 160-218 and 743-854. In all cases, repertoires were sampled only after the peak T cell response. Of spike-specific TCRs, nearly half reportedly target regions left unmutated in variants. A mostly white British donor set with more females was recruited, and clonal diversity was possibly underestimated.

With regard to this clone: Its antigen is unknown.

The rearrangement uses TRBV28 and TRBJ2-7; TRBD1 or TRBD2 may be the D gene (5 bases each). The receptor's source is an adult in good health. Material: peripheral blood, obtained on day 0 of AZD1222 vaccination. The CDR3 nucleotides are TGTGCCAGCAACGCTGGGGGCTACGAGCAGTACTTC. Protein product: CASNAGGYEQYF.